The 15 T cell receptor beta chains below all came from one sample that was sequenced in a study of T-cell memory formation after mild COVID-19 (dated by TCRdb to the early 2020s). The receptor library was made with 5' RACE. The reads were generated on an Illumina NovaSeq 6000. The public reads were reanalyzed by TCRdb: fastp trimming at Q25, MiXCR alignment, in-frame beta chains only. Each CDR3 protein gets just one entry, which takes the most common genes and DNA from the rows behind it. The sample yields 250,000 to 400,000 distinct CDR3 sequences; around an eighth were counted once. The top ten constitute 21% of the sample. Sequencing input: PBMCs or a T cell subset sorted from them (not recorded which). The receptor source for this set is a man younger than 35 who had mild COVID-19 (a few samples of this study predate the infection). The sample titles of this study are shuffled in the database, so cell type and time point are left out; the donor was told from shared clones.

This clonotype was found a few times. J is TRBJ1-3 and V is TRBV12-3 or TRBV12-4, with D perhaps matching TRBD1 (6 bases). The CDR3 is 15 residues long. V shed 7 bases and J shed 0 bases, with 13 bases lying between them. The CDR3 coding sequence is TGTGCCAGCACCACAAGCAGGGGCTCTGGAAACACCATATATTTT. This translates into CASTTSRGSGNTIYF.

This clonotype was seen repeatedly, ten times or more. The rearrangement joins TRBV7-9 to TRBJ2-5; the D gene is possibly TRBD2 (5 bases). Trimming left V 1 base short and J 6 bases short, with 15 bases between. CDR1 and CDR2 from the germline V gene are SEHNR and FQNEAQ (reference sequence). This CDR3 contains 15 residues. CDR3 sequence (DNA): TGTGCCAGCAGCTTAGGACTACCCTCTGCCCAGACCCAGTACTTC. This codes for CASSLGLPSAQTQYF.

For the CDR3, the DNA is TGTGCCAGCAGTTACTCGATGACTAGCGGGGGGTGGAATGAGCAGTTCTTC. Translating gives CASSYSMTSGGWNEQFF. The chain employs TRBV6-5 and TRBJ2-1; 13 nucleotides line up with TRBD2. Germline CDR1 reads MNHEY; CDR2 reads SVGAGI. The CDR3 totals 17 residues. Unmatched junction bases numbered 6, after V lost 0 bases and J lost 7 bases.

This clonotype showed up just a few times. V and J are TRBV7-2 and TRBJ1-2; D call uncertain. The CDR3 covers 14 residues. Per the germline V gene, CDR1 is SGHTA and CDR2 is FQGNSA. V was shortened by 0 bases and J by 5 bases, with 10 bases between the two germline ends. The CDR3 is CASSLAHLSYGYTF. CDR3 in DNA: TGTGCCAGCAGCTTAGCGCACCTGTCGTATGGCTACACCTTC.

In its sample, this clonotype was seen a few times. The V call is TRBV29-1, the J call TRBJ1-2; TRBD1 matches at 10 bases. The CDR3 totals 12 residues. Germline CDR1 SQVTM, CDR2 ANQGSEA. J lost 4 bases, V lost 7 bases, and 3 bases had no gene match. CDR3 sequence: CSAGDRGYGYTF. CDR3 DNA sequence: TGCAGCGCAGGGGACAGGGGCTATGGCTACACCTTC.

This clonotype has more than one count but fewer than ten. This sequence joins TRBV20-1 and TRBJ2-4; D may correspond to TRBD1 or TRBD2 (6 bases each). Trimming removed 0 bases from V and 5 bases from J, with 14 bases in between. The CDR3 contains 15 residues. Germline V gene data show CDR1 as DFQATT and CDR2 as SNEGSKA (reference sequence). CDR3 in DNA: TGCAGTGCTAGAGATCTGGGGGGCTCGGAAAACATTCAGTACTTC. Its translation: CSARDLGGSENIQYF.

This clonotype came up a few times. The chain is built from TRBV11-2 and TRBJ2-5, with 8 bases aligning to TRBD1. Losses at the gene ends were 5 bases for V and 2 bases for J; bases not matched to a gene: 10. CDR1 is SGHAT and CDR2 is FQNNGV in the germline V gene. The CDR3 has 16 amino acids. CDR3 sequence reads: CASSRVPYRGQETQYF. As DNA, the CDR3 is TGTGCCAGCAGCCGTGTACCCTACAGGGGGCAAGAGACCCAGTACTTC.

The sample holds a few counts of this clonotype. The V gene is TRBV10-3, the J gene TRBJ2-3; 12 bases align to TRBD1. This CDR3 comprises 18 residues. V gave up 10 bases and J gave up 2 bases; unmatched junction bases: 16. Per the germline V gene, CDR1 is ENHRY and CDR2 is SYGVKD. CDR3 nucleotide sequence: TGTGCCACCGGGTCAAAGGGGACAGGGGGCCCCATCACAGATACGCAGTATTTT. It yields the protein CATGSKGTGGPITDTQYF.

This clonotype was observed a few times. The rearrangement joins TRBV6-2 or TRBV6-3 to TRBJ2-5, with D possibly called TRBD1 or TRBD2 (5 bases each). CDR1 is MNHEY, CDR2 SVGEGT, per germline. V gave up 10 bases and J gave up 3 bases, with 18 bases separating them. This CDR3 contains 14 residues. The CDR3 spells CATGDDRPKETQYF. CDR3 DNA sequence: TGTGCCACCGGGGATGACAGACCAAAAGAGACCCAGTACTTC.

The chain combines TRBV9 with TRBJ2-2; TRBD1 agrees at 7 bases. V trimming: 4 bases; J trimming: 4 bases; junction bases outside the gene matches: 7. CDR3 length: 15 residues. Germline assignment: CDR1 SGDLS and CDR2 YYNGEE. The CDR3 loop is CASSLMGQLTGELFF. Written as DNA, the CDR3 is TGTGCCAGCAGCCTCATGGGACAGCTCACCGGGGAGCTGTTTTTT.

Only a few counts were recorded for this clonotype. V and J are TRBV7-2 and TRBJ1-2, with a tentative D call TRBD1 (6 bases). The CDR3 runs 15 residues. Germline V gene data show CDR1 as SGHTA and CDR2 as FQGNSA. V was shortened by 3 bases and J by 6 bases, with 17 bases between the two germline ends. The CDR3 region has the DNA TGTGCCAGCAGCTTGATGGACCGGCAGGGGAATGGCTACACCTTC. It codes for CASSLMDRQGNGYTF.

The V and J genes are TRBV15 and TRBJ1-2, with 7 nucleotides matching TRBD1. With 0 bases clipped from V and 4 bases from J, the junction kept 8 bases outside the gene matches. This CDR3 spans 16 amino acids. Germline CDR1 LNHNV, CDR2 YYDKDF (reference sequence). CDR3 residues: CATSRDQDRMSYGYTF. In nucleotides, the CDR3 is TGTGCCACCAGCAGAGATCAGGACAGGATGTCCTATGGCTACACCTTC.

The rearrangement joins TRBV6-2 or TRBV6-3 to TRBJ1-5; the D is unclear. This CDR3 is built from 14 residues. Deletions cut 7 bases from V and 2 bases from J, with 12 bases between. The V gene's germline CDR1 is MNHEY and CDR2 SVGEGT. CDR3 nucleotide sequence: TGTGCCAGCACTAAGGCGTTGGGCAATCAGCCCCAGCATTTT. It is translated as CASTKALGNQPQHF.

The chain uses TRBV6-1 and TRBJ1-4; D is uncertain. With 8 bases removed from V and 0 bases from J, the gap between germline ends came to 13 bases. The CDR3 covers 15 residues. CDR1 and CDR2 from the germline V gene are MNHNS and SASEGT. CDR3 in amino acids: CASWSVGATNEKLFF. The DNA of the CDR3 is TGTGCCAGCTGGTCGGTCGGAGCAACTAATGAAAAACTGTTTTTT.

The J gene is TRBJ2-7, the V gene TRBV10-3; 9 bases map to TRBD1. CDR1 is ENHRY, CDR2 SYGVKD, per germline. V was pared by 6 bases and J by 5 bases, with 8 bases of the junction left unmatched. The CDR3 contains 14 residues. Written as DNA, the CDR3 is TGTGCCATCAGCCTGGGACAGGGATACGACGAGCAGTACTTC. This gives the protein CAISLGQGYDEQYF.